This T cell receptor (beta chain) originates from a study of blood T cell repertoires in COVID-19. Study background: Acute and convalescent COVID-19 samples came from the United States, Italy and Spain. T cells, B-cell-depleted T cells, or PBMCs supplied cDNA or gDNA.

In the authors' workflow: Researchers report that nucleated cell counts were estimated from reference gene primer amplification. TCRdb's copy holds only in-frame clones and misses some; the assay was immunoSEQ multiplex PCR. The DNA gave D and trimming, while V, J and clone size come from that table. The sample carries 20,000 or so clones, 85% to 90% recorded once. V dropped 6 bases and J dropped 4 bases, with 12 bases sitting between them. CDR3 length equals 13 residues. V usage is TRBV12-3 or TRBV12-4 and J usage is TRBJ1-1; D is uncertain. Sequencing was performed on peripheral blood. This clonotype was obtained from a human donor in a cohort sampled during active COVID-19. As DNA, the CDR3 is TGTGCCAGCAGGCGTGAGGGAGGCACTGAAGCTTTCTTT. The encoded protein is CASRREGGTEAFF.